The next 29 T cell receptor beta chains were all read from a single sample in a study of shared clonotypes between healthy human individuals. Generated by immunoSEQ multiplex PCR, the TCRdb table keeps only in-frame clones and is missing some. The sample comprises around 510,000 clones, 95% to 96% of which are singletons, and about 0.064% rests with the top ten. Sequencing was performed on naive CD4+ T cells sorted from blood. Subset in this sample: CD45RA+ positively selected. The receptor set was obtained from a woman in her twenties or thirties in good health.

The J gene is TRBJ1-2, the V gene TRBV29-1; D gene unclear. V shed 1 base and J shed 7 bases, with 13 bases lying between them. The CDR3 extends over 13 amino acids. The germline V gene has CDR1 SQVTM and CDR2 ANQGSEA. The CDR3 loop is CSVEAAWGSGYTF. The CDR3 DNA is TGCAGCGTTGAAGCGGCGTGGGGAAGTGGCTACACCTTC.

The chain has TRBV7-2 and TRBJ2-5; 9 bases map to TRBD1. Germline CDR1 SGHTA, CDR2 FQGNSA. This CDR3 comprises 15 residues. Trimming cost V 4 bases and J 9 bases; bases outside gene matches: 12. CDR3 sequence reads: CASSSLRTGARAQYF. CDR3 sequence (DNA): TGTGCCAGCAGCTCTTTGAGGACAGGGGCTAGGGCCCAGTACTTC.

This chain connects TRBV19 to TRBJ1-2, with D perhaps TRBD1 (6 bases). The germline V gene has CDR1 LNHDA and CDR2 SQIVND (reference sequence). This CDR3 has 14 residues. V was clipped by 1 base and J by 4 bases, with 10 bases between them. DNA for the CDR3: TGTGCCAGTAGTATAGTCGGGGGCAGCTATGGCTACACCTTC. Its translation is CASSIVGGSYGYTF.

The V and J genes are TRBV28 and TRBJ1-1; perhaps TRBD1 as D (5 bases). This CDR3 spans 15 amino acids. V lost 2 bases and J lost 6, with 16 bases in between. From germline, CDR1 is MDHEN and CDR2 SYDVKM. As DNA, the CDR3 is TGTGCCAGCAGTTTAACGCCCGGGACTACGGCTGAAGCTTTCTTT. It yields the protein CASSLTPGTTAEAFF.

The V call is TRBV28, the J call TRBJ2-5; the D gene is possibly TRBD2 (6 bases). This CDR3 is 16 amino acids long. Germline V gives CDR1 MDHEN, CDR2 SYDVKM. Trimming removed 8 bases from V and 0 bases from J, with 19 bases in between. The chain's CDR3 is CASDPQVGGYQETQYF. The DNA for the CDR3 is TGTGCCAGCGACCCCCAGGTGGGAGGTTACCAAGAGACCCAGTACTTC.

The chain is built from TRBV19 and TRBJ2-2; 11 bases are a match to TRBD1. V was clipped by 7 bases and J by 2 bases; unmatched bases: 3. Germline lookup yields CDR1 LNHDA and CDR2 SQIVND (reference sequence). The CDR3 consists of 15 residues. The CDR3 nucleotides are TGTGCCAGTACGGACAGGGGGCCCAACACCGGGGAGCTGTTTTTT. Protein product: CASTDRGPNTGELFF.

This rearrangement joins TRBV6-1 to TRBJ1-2; 7 bases map to TRBD1. V shed 5 bases, J shed 7 bases, and the junction held 7 bases outside the gene matches. There are 13 residues in the CDR3. Germline V CDR1 and CDR2: MNHNS, SASEGT. The CDR3 region is CASSQMGDSGYTF. Here the CDR3 DNA reads TGTGCCAGCAGTCAAATGGGGGACAGTGGCTACACCTTC.

The chain is built from TRBV5-4 and TRBJ2-3; D gene unclear. The V end was cut by 7 bases, the J end by 2 bases, with 23 bases between. This CDR3 region has 17 residues. The V gene's germline CDR1 is SGHNT and CDR2 YYREEE (reference sequence). CDR3 in amino acids: CASHPASRPTYTDTQYF. CDR3 in DNA: TGTGCCAGCCACCCCGCCTCCCGTCCCACCTACACAGATACGCAGTATTTT.

V is TRBV28 and J is TRBJ2-2, with D maybe TRBD1 (5 bases). Germline CDR1 and CDR2: MDHEN and SYDVKM. Trimming shortened V by 3 bases and J by 3 bases, and 11 bases separated the two germline ends. The CDR3 consists of 15 residues. CDR3: CASSFQGLDTGELFF. In DNA form, the CDR3 reads TGTGCCAGCAGTTTTCAGGGCTTGGACACCGGGGAGCTGTTTTTT. The full variable domain, rest sourced from reference TRBV28 and TRBJ2-2, is DVKVTQSSRYLVKRTGEKVFLECVQDMDHENMFWYRQDPGLGLRLIYFSYDVKMKEKGDIPEGYSVSREKKERFSLILESASTNQTSMYLCASSFQGLDTGELFFGEGSRLTVL.

The chain couples TRBV28 to TRBJ2-3; 7 bases match TRBD2. Trimming took 3 bases from V and 4 from J; bases not matched to a gene: 1. Germline CDR1 MDHEN, CDR2 SYDVKM. The CDR3 is 13 residues long. CDR3 region: CASSLLAADTQYF. The CDR3 DNA follows: TGTGCCAGCAGTTTGCTAGCGGCAGATACGCAGTATTTT.

The CDR3 coding sequence is TGTGCCAGCAGCCGACTAGCGGGAGGCGTGGTCTACGAGCAGTACTTC. It codes for CASSRLAGGVVYEQYF. The chain uses TRBV7-2 and TRBJ2-7; 13 positions agree with TRBD2. The CDR3 sequence is 16 residues long. J lost 3 bases, V lost 5 bases, and 7 bases had no gene match. Germline assignment: CDR1 SGHTA and CDR2 FQGNSA.

This chain links TRBV6-5 with TRBJ1-1; 10 bases line up with TRBD1. Germline V gene sequence: CDR1 MNHEY, CDR2 SVGAGI. This CDR3 is 13 amino acids long. With V trimmed by 3 bases and J by 7 bases, 2 bases remained unmatched. CDR3 residues: CASSYGTGVEAFF. For the CDR3, the DNA is TGTGCCAGCAGTTATGGGACAGGGGTTGAAGCTTTCTTT.

The V and J genes are TRBV5-1 and TRBJ2-7; possible D gene TRBD1, 5 bases. Germline CDR1 reads SGHRS; CDR2 reads YFSETQ. The CDR3 contains 16 residues. V lost 4 bases to trimming and J lost 3 bases, with 20 bases between them. The chain's CDR3 is CASSPNRPGYVYEQYF. The CDR3 coding sequence is TGCGCCAGCAGCCCTAATAGACCAGGGTATGTCTACGAGCAGTACTTC.

This rearrangement joins TRBV2 to TRBJ2-7; D might be TRBD1 (5 bases). Germline V gives CDR1 SNHLY, CDR2 FYNNEI. Trimming removed 1 base at V and 2 bases at J, with 12 bases between. The CDR3 covers 15 residues. Written as DNA, the CDR3 is TGTGCCAGCAGTGAAGAGTGGGTGGGGCCCTACGAGCAGTACTTC. This codes for CASSEEWVGPYEQYF.

This chain connects TRBV4-1 to TRBJ1-2; tentatively, D is TRBD1 (6 bases). CDR1 and CDR2 (germline): MGHRA, YSYEKL. The CDR3 totals 15 residues. Trimming took off 1 base at V and 1 base at J, with 10 bases between the two ends. In DNA, the CDR3 is TGCGCCAGCAGCCAAGCAGGGGTTTATAACTATGGCTACACCTTC. As protein: CASSQAGVYNYGYTF.

J is TRBJ1-4 and V is TRBV5-1; 8 bases agree with TRBD1. Looked up from germline, CDR1 is SGHRS and CDR2 is YFSETQ. Trimming cost V 4 bases and J 4 bases; bases outside gene matches: 9. The CDR3 has 16 amino acids. CDR3 in DNA: TGCGCCAGCAGCCGTGGACAGGGCGAGGGTAATGAAAAACTGTTTTTT. Protein product: CASSRGQGEGNEKLFF.

The chain couples TRBV27 to TRBJ1-2, with 7 bases lining up with TRBD1. Germline V gene lookup returns CDR1 MNHEY and CDR2 SMNVEV (reference sequence). Trimming removed 0 bases from V and 8 bases from J; junction bases left unmatched: 12. The CDR3 has 16 residues. The CDR3 is CASSLSPSGTVTGYTF. The CDR3 nucleotides are TGTGCCAGCAGTTTATCGCCCTCCGGGACAGTCACAGGCTACACCTTC.

This chain uses TRBV2 with TRBJ1-4, with a tentative D call TRBD1 (5 bases). Per germline, CDR1 SNHLY and CDR2 FYNNEI. CDR3 size: 14 residues. Deletions cut 2 bases from V and 6 bases from J, with 10 bases between. The DNA of the CDR3 is TGTGCCAGCAGTGAAACCAGGGCGGATGAAAAACTGTTTTTT. Its translation: CASSETRADEKLFF.

J is TRBJ2-3 and V is TRBV4-2; 12 bases map to TRBD2. The CDR3 runs to 17 residues. V shed 1 base, J shed 1 base, and the junction held 3 bases outside the gene matches. Germline loops: CDR1 LGHNA, CDR2 YNFKEQ. CDR3 coding DNA: TGTGCCAGCAGCCAAGGGACTAGCGGGATGGGCACAGATACGCAGTATTTT. Its translation: CASSQGTSGMGTDTQYF.

The chain has TRBV9 and TRBJ1-1; 10 bases are shared with TRBD1. Per the germline V gene, CDR1 is SGDLS and CDR2 is YYNGEE. After removal of 3 bases from V and 6 bases from J, the junction contained 14 bases not matched to a gene. This CDR3 region has 17 residues. For the CDR3, the DNA is TGTGCCAGCAGCGCCCGGGACAGGGGTGTGGGGAGAGCTGAAGCTTTCTTT. It is translated as CASSARDRGVGRAEAFF.

V usage is TRBV28 and J usage is TRBJ2-3; 8 bases match TRBD2. The V gene end was trimmed by 6 bases and the J gene end by 2 bases; junction bases not matched to a gene: 4. Germline V gene data show CDR1 as MDHEN and CDR2 as SYDVKM. This CDR3 has 14 residues. The CDR3 bases are TGTGCCAGCAGCGGGAGGGCCCCCACAGATACGCAGTATTTT. This codes for CASSGRAPTDTQYF.

The rearrangement uses TRBV7-8 and TRBJ2-5; TRBD1 matches 7 bases. Germline lookup yields CDR1 SGHVS and CDR2 FQNEAQ. The CDR3 runs to 16 residues. Trimming at V came to 4 bases and at J to 11 bases, leaving 19 bases not matched to a gene. The CDR3 DNA reads TGTGCCAGCAGCTCGACTCAAAGGGGGCGATTGAAGAAGCAGTACTTC. It specifies CASSSTQRGRLKKQYF.

This clone was seen a single time. The chain couples TRBV25-1 to TRBJ2-3, with TRBD2 matching 7 bases. The CDR3 runs to 15 residues. Trimming took 4 bases from V and 2 from J; bases not matched to a gene: 6. Germline V gene sequence: CDR1 MGHDK, CDR2 SYGVNS. The CDR3 reads CASSAPLADTDTQYF. The CDR3 DNA reads as TGTGCCAGCAGTGCCCCGCTAGCGGACACAGATACGCAGTATTTT.

This rearrangement joins TRBV30 to TRBJ2-7; D is ambiguous. The CDR3 contains 8 residues. Between the trimmed V and J ends, which lost 8 bases and 8 bases, there was a span of 7 bases. CDR1 GTSNPN and CDR2 SVGIG come from the germline V gene (reference sequence). The CDR3, as DNA: TGTGCCCGCCCCAAGCAGTACTTC. This gives the protein CARPKQYF.

The chain carries TRBV5-1 and TRBJ1-2, with D possibly matching TRBD1 (5 bases). The CDR3 has 15 residues. Trimming stripped 0 bases from V and 0 bases from J, with 9 bases between. Germline CDR1 and CDR2: SGHRS and YFSETQ. CDR3 DNA: TGCGCCAGCAGCTTGGGGACAAACGCTAACTATGGCTACACCTTC. Protein: CASSLGTNANYGYTF.

In this sample, this clone turned up once. The J gene is TRBJ1-5, the V gene TRBV6-1; tentative D call: TRBD1 (6 bases). V lost 3 bases to trimming and J lost 0 bases, with 12 bases between them. The CDR3 consists of 16 residues. The germline gives CDR1 MNHNS, CDR2 SASEGT. The CDR3 DNA follows: TGTGCCAGCAGTGACCGACAGGACCTTAGCAATCAGCCCCAGCATTTT. Translating gives CASSDRQDLSNQPQHF.

This chain links TRBV19 with TRBJ2-7; the D gene is possibly TRBD1 (6 bases). Germline CDR1 reads LNHDA; CDR2 reads SQIVND (reference sequence). This CDR3 has 14 residues. Trimming took 5 bases from V and 3 from J, leaving 14 bases between them. This CDR3 reads CASSLPGTHYEQYF. CDR3 DNA: TGTGCCAGTAGTTTGCCCGGGACACACTACGAGCAGTACTTC.

J is TRBJ1-3 and V is TRBV19; TRBD1 is a possible D gene (6 bases). Trimming removed 5 bases at V and 8 bases at J, with 19 bases between. The CDR3 covers 15 residues. The germline V gene encodes CDR1 LNHDA and CDR2 SQIVND (reference sequence). The CDR3 sequence: CASSQAAAGAHTIYF. CDR3 DNA sequence: TGTGCCAGTAGTCAAGCCGCCGCGGGGGCGCACACCATATATTTT.

A word on this clone: Other nucleotide sequences from this sample produce the same CDR3. The chain couples TRBV19 to TRBJ1-1; D unresolved. The CDR3 totals 14 residues. Germline CDR1 and CDR2: LNHDA and SQIVND (reference sequence). Trimming took off 1 base at V and 0 bases at J, with 6 bases between the two ends. This CDR3 reads CASSIGVMNTEAFF. DNA of the CDR3: TGTGCCAGTAGTATAGGGGTCATGAACACTGAAGCTTTCTTT.